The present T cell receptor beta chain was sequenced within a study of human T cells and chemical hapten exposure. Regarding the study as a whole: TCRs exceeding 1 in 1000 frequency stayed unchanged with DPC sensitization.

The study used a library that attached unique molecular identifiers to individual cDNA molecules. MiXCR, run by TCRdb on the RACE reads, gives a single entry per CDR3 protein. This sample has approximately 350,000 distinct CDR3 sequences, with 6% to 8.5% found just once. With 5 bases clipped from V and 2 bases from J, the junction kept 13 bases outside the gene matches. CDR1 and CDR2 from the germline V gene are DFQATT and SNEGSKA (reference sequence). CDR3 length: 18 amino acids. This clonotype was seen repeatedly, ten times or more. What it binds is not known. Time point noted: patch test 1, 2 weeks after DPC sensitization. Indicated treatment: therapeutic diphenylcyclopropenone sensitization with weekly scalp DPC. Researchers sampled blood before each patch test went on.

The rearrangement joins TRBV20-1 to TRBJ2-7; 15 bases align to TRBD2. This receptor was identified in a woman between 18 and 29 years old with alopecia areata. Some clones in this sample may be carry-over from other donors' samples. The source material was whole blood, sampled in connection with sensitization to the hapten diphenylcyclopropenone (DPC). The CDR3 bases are TGCAGTGCTTACAGGACTAGCGGGGGGGCGGTTTCCCCCTACGAGCAGTACTTC. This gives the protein CSAYRTSGGAVSPYEQYF.